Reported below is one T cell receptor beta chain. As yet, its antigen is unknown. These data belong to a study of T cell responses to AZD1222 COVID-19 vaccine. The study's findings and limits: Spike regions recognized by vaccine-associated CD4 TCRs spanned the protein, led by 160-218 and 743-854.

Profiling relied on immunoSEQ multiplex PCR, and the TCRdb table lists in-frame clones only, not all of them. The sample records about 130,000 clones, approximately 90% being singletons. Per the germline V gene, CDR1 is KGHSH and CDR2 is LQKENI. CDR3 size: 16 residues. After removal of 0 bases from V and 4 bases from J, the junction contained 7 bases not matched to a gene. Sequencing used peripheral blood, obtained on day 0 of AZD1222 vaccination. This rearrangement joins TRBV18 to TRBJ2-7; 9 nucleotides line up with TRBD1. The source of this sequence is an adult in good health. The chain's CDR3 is CASSPPLGQGGYEQYF. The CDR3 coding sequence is TGTGCCAGCTCACCACCCTTGGGACAGGGCGGTTACGAGCAGTACTTC.